Sequencing of this T cell receptor (beta chain) was carried out in a study of prognosis after radiotherapy for stage I lung cancer. At the level of the study: Between early 2018 and January 2019, patients with stage I non-small cell lung cancer were enrolled. The radiotherapy was SBRT split into 3 to 5 fractions, giving a biologically effective dose of at least 100 Gy.

This clonotype was seen ten or more times. The CDR3 is made up of 15 amino acids. The ends were cut back, 1 base at V and 0 bases at J, with 7 bases in the middle. The germline CDR1 and CDR2 sequences are SGHNT and YENEEA. With two-round multiplex PCR, TCR beta CDR3 sequences were amplified from genomic DNA. Specific primers for each TRBV and TRBJ gene were what first-round PCR used. TCRdb processed the multiplex PCR reads anew with MiXCR; each CDR3 protein has one entry. The table records about 17,000 distinct CDR3 sequences, about 15% of them present only once. The sequence was collected from a donor over 45 with non-small cell lung cancer. This sequence joins TRBV11-3 and TRBJ2-1; the D is unclear. Sequencing was performed on PBMCs, taken before or after stereotactic body radiation therapy (not recorded which). The CDR3, as DNA: TGTGCCAGCAGCTTAGGAGTAGGCTCCTACAATGAGCAGTTCTTC. It specifies CASSLGVGSYNEQFF.